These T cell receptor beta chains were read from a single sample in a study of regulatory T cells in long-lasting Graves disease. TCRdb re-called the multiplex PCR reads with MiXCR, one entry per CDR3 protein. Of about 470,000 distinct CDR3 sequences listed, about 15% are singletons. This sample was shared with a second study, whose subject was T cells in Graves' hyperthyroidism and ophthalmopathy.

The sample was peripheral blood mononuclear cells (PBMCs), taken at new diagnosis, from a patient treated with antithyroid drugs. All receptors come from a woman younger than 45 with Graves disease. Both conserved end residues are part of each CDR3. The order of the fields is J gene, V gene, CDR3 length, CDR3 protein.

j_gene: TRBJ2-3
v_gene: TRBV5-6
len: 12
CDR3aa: CASSLDAREKYF

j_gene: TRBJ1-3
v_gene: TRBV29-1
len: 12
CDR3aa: CSVETGGNTIYF

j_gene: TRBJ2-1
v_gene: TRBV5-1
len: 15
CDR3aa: CASSLPSGKYNEQFF

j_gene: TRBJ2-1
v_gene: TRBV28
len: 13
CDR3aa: CASSLAGPTGRFF

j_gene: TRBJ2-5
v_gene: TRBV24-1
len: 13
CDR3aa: CATSDPSEETQYF

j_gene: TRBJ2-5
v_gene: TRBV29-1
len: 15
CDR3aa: CSVGLYTGAQETQYF

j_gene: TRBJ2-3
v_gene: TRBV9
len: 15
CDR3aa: CASSAYEGLADTQYF

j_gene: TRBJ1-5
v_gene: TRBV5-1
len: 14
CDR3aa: CASSLPGPNQPQHF

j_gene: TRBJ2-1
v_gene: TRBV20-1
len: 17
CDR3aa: CSARDARLAGSSNEQFF

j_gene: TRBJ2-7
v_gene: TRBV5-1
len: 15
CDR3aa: CASSLAPAGNYEQYF

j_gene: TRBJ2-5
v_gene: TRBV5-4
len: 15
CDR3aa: CASSYQGVWCETQYF

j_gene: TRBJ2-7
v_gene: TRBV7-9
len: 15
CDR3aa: CASSPPWGPSYEQYF

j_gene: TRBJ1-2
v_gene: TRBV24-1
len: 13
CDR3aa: CATSDLAFYGYTF

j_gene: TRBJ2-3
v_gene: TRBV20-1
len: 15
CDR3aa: CSASLWEGLTDTQYF

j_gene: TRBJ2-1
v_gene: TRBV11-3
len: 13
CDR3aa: CASSFPYSNEQFF

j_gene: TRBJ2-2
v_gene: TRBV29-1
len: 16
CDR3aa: CSVLSSRSRNTGELFF

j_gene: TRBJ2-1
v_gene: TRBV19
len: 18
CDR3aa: CASSIPAGGASSYNEQFF

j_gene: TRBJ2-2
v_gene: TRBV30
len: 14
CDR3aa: CAWSVRGFTGELFF

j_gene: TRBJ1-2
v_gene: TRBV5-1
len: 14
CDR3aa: CASSLVQGGNGYTF

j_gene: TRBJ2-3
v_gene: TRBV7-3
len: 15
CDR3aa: CASSRGGSSTDTQYF

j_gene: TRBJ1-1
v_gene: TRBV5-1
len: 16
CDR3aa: CASSPLLSRENTEAFF

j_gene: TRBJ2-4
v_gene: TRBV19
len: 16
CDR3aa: CASSPDPGLGENIQYF

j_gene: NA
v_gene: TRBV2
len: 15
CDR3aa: CASSARDSAWETQYF

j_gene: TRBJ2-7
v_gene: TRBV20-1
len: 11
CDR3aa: CSARVGYEQYF

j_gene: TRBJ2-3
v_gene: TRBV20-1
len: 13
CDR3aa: CSARDLRTDTQYF

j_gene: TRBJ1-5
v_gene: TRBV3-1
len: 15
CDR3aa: CASSQDRHSNQPQHF

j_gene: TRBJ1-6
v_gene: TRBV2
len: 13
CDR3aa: CARKQGANSPLHF

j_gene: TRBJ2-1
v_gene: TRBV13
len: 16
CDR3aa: CASSLVRTGSYNEQFF

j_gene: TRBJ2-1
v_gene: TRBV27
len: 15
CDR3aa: CASCSSSGRGNEQFF

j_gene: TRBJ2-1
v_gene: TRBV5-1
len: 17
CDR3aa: CASSWLLAGGVDNEQFF

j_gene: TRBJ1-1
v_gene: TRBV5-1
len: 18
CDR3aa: CASSPETVRLKTNTEAFF

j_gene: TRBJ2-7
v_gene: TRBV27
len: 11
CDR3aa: CASKGTYEQYF

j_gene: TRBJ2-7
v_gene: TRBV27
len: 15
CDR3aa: CASSLEALAGAEQYF

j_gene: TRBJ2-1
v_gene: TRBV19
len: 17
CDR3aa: CASSPWTSGRSYNEQFF

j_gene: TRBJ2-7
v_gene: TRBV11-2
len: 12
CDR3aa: CASSLSRAEQYF

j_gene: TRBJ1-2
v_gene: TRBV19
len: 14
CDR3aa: CASSAGPTDYGYTF

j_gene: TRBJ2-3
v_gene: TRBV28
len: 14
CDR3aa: CASSPGQTTDTQYF

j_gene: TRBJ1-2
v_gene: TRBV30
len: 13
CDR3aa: CAWSPPSMYGYTF

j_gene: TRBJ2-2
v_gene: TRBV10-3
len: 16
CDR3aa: CAISPRLAGGAGELFF

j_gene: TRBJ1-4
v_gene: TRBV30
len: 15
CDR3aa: CAWTGTDSGGEKLFF

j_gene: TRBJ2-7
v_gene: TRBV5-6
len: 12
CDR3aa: CASSSSQYEQYF

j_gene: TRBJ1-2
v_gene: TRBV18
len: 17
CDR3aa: CASSPPGKGALIYGYTF

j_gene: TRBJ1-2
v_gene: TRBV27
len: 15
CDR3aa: CASSIRAFSTGGYTF

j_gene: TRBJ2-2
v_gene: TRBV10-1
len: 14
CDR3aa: CATSGNSNTGELFF

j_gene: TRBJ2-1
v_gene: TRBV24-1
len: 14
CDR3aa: CATSDWASGNEQFF

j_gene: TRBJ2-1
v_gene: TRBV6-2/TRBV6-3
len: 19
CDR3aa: CASSDAGVGSGTPDNEQFF

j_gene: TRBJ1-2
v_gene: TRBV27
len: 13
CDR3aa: CASSYRANYGYTF

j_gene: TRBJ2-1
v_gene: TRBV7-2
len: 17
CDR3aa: CASSLALRGLAAYPQFF

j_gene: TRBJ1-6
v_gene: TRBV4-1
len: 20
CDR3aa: CASSQDRADRGFSYNSPLHF

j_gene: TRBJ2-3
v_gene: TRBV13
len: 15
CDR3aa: CASSSRLAPRDTQYF

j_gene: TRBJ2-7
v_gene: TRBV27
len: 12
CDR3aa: CASGLAVYEQYF

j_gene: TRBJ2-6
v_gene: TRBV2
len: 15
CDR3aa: CAIRDVASGADVLTF

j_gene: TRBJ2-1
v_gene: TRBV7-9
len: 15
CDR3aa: CASSPSSGAYNEQFF